The 20 T cell receptor beta chains listed next were all sequenced from one sample in a study of prognosis after radiotherapy for stage I lung cancer. CDR3 of TCR beta was amplified from genomic DNA via a two-round multiplex PCR. Used in first-round PCR were primers specific to each TRBV and TRBJ gene. TCRdb re-analysed the multiplex PCR reads in MiXCR, keeping a single row per CDR3 protein. This table holds about 25,000 distinct CDR3 sequences, 40% found once. The specimen was PBMCs, collected before or after stereotactic body radiation therapy (not recorded which). The receptors shown here come from a donor over 45 with non-small cell lung cancer.

The V and J genes are TRBV7-2 and TRBJ2-2; 7 nucleotides align to TRBD1. CDR1 is SGHTA, CDR2 FQGNSA, per germline. The CDR3 runs 16 residues. CDR3 protein: CVRSPRGSSVTGELFF. The CDR3 bases are TGTGTCAGAAGCCCCAGGGGGTCTTCAGTCACCGGGGAGCTGTTTTTT.

In regard to this clonotype: A much larger clone sits a single nucleotide away, making a read error possible. This CDR3 is CARSPTSGSSYEQYF. In DNA, the CDR3 is TGTGCCAGAAGCCCGACTAGCGGGAGCTCCTACGAGCAGTACTTC. The chain couples TRBV5-4 to TRBJ2-7, with 12 bases fitting TRBD2. The CDR3 loop spans 15 amino acids. Germline CDR1 is SGHNT and CDR2 is YYREEE (reference sequence). V trimming: 8 bases; J trimming: 0 bases; junction bases outside the gene matches: 6.

The gene calls are TRBV5-1 and TRBJ2-3, with 13 bases matching TRBD2. Germline CDR1 reads SGHRS; CDR2 reads YFSETQ. There are 16 residues in the CDR3. The J segment lost 4 bases and the V segment lost 0 bases, leaving 2 bases of the junction unmatched. The CDR3 protein is CASSLGGTSGADTQYF. CDR3 DNA: TGCGCCAGCAGCTTGGGGGGGACTAGCGGGGCAGATACGCAGTATTTT.

This clonotype was observed many times. V gene TRBV19 combines with J gene TRBJ2-1; D is unresolved. With 1 base removed from V and 6 bases from J, the gap between germline ends came to 7 bases. Germline assignment: CDR1 LNHDA and CDR2 SQIVND (reference sequence). There are 13 residues in the CDR3. In DNA form, the CDR3 reads TGTGCCAGTAGTATAGGGGCCCCCAATGAGCAGTTCTTC. Translated, it gives CASSIGAPNEQFF. Drawing the rest from reference TRBV19 and TRBJ2-1, the complete variable domain is DGGITQSPKYLFRKEGQNVTLSCEQNLNHDAMYWYRQDPGQGLRLIYYSQIVNDFQKGDIAEGYSVSREKKESFPLTVTSAQKNPTAFYLCASSIGAPNEQFFGPGTRLTVL.

This clonotype was observed a handful of times. The chain carries TRBV24-1 and TRBJ2-1, with D possibly being TRBD2 (6 bases). The CDR3 is 14 amino acids. Trimming took 4 bases from V and 8 from J, leaving 14 bases between them. CDR1 and CDR2 from the germline V gene are KGHDR and SFDVKD. CDR3 sequence: CATSEVGGGYEQFF. The CDR3 coding sequence is TGTGCCACCAGTGAGGTGGGAGGAGGGTATGAGCAGTTCTTC.

This clonotype was found once. The V call is TRBV5-1, the J call TRBJ2-2; D is perhaps TRBD2 (5 bases). Germline values: CDR1 SGHRS, CDR2 YFSETQ. This CDR3 is 12 amino acids long. V lost 5 bases and J 15 bases, leaving 17 bases between the germline ends. The CDR3 nucleotides are TGCGCCAGCAGGGTGGGAGCCGGGCAGTTGTTTTTT. Translating it yields CASRVGAGQLFF.

The V call is TRBV27, the J call TRBJ2-7; TRBD2 matches at 8 bases. The CDR3 has 12 amino acids. Germline assignment: CDR1 MNHEY and CDR2 SMNVEV (reference sequence). Trimming took 5 bases from V and 9 from J; bases not matched to a gene: 6. The DNA for the CDR3 is TGTGCCAGCAGTCCTACGGGGGGGCTGCAGTACTTC. This codes for CASSPTGGLQYF.

This clonotype was counted ten times or more. V usage is TRBV19 and J usage is TRBJ1-5; weak D call: TRBD1 (5 bases). The CDR3 has 15 residues. Germline loops: CDR1 LNHDA, CDR2 SQIVND (reference sequence). The V and J ends lost 5 bases and 1 base respectively, with 12 bases between them. CDR3 protein: CASSVQGASNQPQHF. CDR3 sequence (DNA): TGTGCCAGTAGTGTCCAGGGTGCCAGCAATCAGCCCCAGCATTTT.

This clonotype was counted ten times or more. The V and J genes are TRBV6-1 and TRBJ1-4, with D hard to call. The CDR3 is 11 residues long. Trimming took 10 bases from V and 5 from J, leaving 8 bases between them. Per the germline V gene, CDR1 is MNHNS and CDR2 is SASEGT. In nucleotides, the CDR3 is TGTGCCACCGCAGAGAATGAAAAACTGTTTTTT. Its protein product is CATAENEKLFF.

CDR3 nucleotides: TGTGCCAGCAGGCGGTACAGGGAGAGCACAGATACGCAGTATTTT. Its protein product is CASRRYRESTDTQYF. The chain carries TRBV27 and TRBJ2-3; TRBD1 might be the D (6 bases). Germline CDR1 is MNHEY and CDR2 is SMNVEV (reference sequence). This CDR3 is 15 amino acids long. Trimming cost V 6 bases and J 0 bases, with 13 bases left between them.

Note on this clonotype: The junction and the germline gene differ at one end; a read error may be behind it. The chain combines TRBV6-1 with TRBJ2-7, with 7 nucleotides matching TRBD1. The V gene's germline CDR1 is MNHNS and CDR2 SASEGT. The length of the CDR3 is 12 residues. DNA of the CDR3: TGTGCCAGCATCAGCTCCGGGACAGTCCCTGACTTC. The encoded protein is CASISSGTVPDF.

In this sample, this clonotype turned up many times. A much bigger clone sits one base away, suggesting this may be a read error. The rearrangement uses TRBV11-2 and TRBJ2-7; D possibly corresponds to TRBD1 (6 bases). With 7 bases removed from V and 6 bases from J, the gap between germline ends came to 19 bases. Germline CDR1 and CDR2: SGHAT and FQNNGV. This CDR3 region has 14 residues. The CDR3 nucleotides read TGTGCCAGCATCTCGATCAGGGGACATGTCGAGCAGTACTTC. The encoded protein is CASISIRGHVEQYF.

Turning to this clonotype: A far larger clone lies a single base away; this is likely a read error. Without the conserved terminal phenylalanine or tryptophan, this CDR3 likely stems from a read error. The genes are TRBV24-1 and TRBJ2-5; D perhaps matches TRBD2 (5 bases). TRBJ2-1 explains the end of the DNA better; the J call may be wrong. This CDR3 is built from 12 residues. Per the germline V gene, CDR1 is KGHDR and CDR2 is SFDVKD. This chain's CDR3 is CATGGLPNEQFL. The DNA for the CDR3 is TGTGCCACGGGTGGACTGCCCAATGAGCAGTTCTTA.

Ten or more counts support this clonotype. This chain connects TRBV6-2 or TRBV6-3 to TRBJ1-1; D gene ambiguous. Germline CDR1 reads MNHEY; CDR2 reads SVGEGT. The germline V and J ends were trimmed by 0 bases and 0 bases, with 11 bases remaining between them. This CDR3 has 16 amino acids. The CDR3 DNA reads TGTGCCAGCAGTTACTCTATCCTGCGAGTGAACACTGAAGCTTTCTTT. Translating gives CASSYSILRVNTEAFF.

The table lists this clonotype with many counts. V is TRBV20-1 and J is TRBJ2-3; 8 bases match TRBD2. V was pared by 0 bases and J by 3 bases, with 5 bases of the junction left unmatched. Looked up from germline, CDR1 is DFQATT and CDR2 is SNEGSKA (reference sequence). The CDR3 is 15 residues long. The CDR3 sequence: CSARESGRGTDTQYF. As DNA, the CDR3 is TGCAGTGCTAGAGAAAGCGGGAGAGGAACAGATACGCAGTATTTT.

This clonotype showed up just once. The V gene is TRBV28, the J gene TRBJ1-1; 7 positions agree with TRBD1. The ends lost 10 bases at V and 3 bases at J; junction bases unmatched: 14. The CDR3 is 15 residues long. Germline-derived CDR1 and CDR2 are MDHEN and SYDVKM. The CDR3 here is CATANRDRAYTEAFF. In DNA form, the CDR3 reads TGTGCCACCGCCAACCGGGACAGAGCATACACTGAAGCTTTCTTT.

Note on this clonotype: An end of the junction does not agree with germline; a read error may underlie this. This chain uses TRBV4-1 with TRBJ2-1; the D gene is possibly TRBD2 (6 bases). Germline V gene lookup returns CDR1 MGHRA and CDR2 YSYEKL. This CDR3 is 13 amino acids long. CDR3 amino acids: CANSQRRANEQLF. The DNA of the CDR3 is TGCGCCAACAGCCAACGGAGGGCCAATGAGCAGTTATTC.

With respect to this clonotype: A far larger clone lies a single base away; this is likely a read error. V and J are TRBV6-1 and TRBJ2-5; tentatively, D is TRBD2 (5 bases). The J call is doubtful: the DNA matches TRBJ2-1 better. The CDR3 runs to 14 residues. Germline V gene sequence: CDR1 MNHNS, CDR2 SASEGT. CDR3 sequence reads: CASRGELLVNEQFF. CDR3 DNA: TGTGCCAGCAGGGGAGAACTATTGGTTAATGAGCAGTTCTTC.

Ten or more counts support this clonotype. The chain couples TRBV18 to TRBJ2-7; 7 bases are a match to TRBD1. The trim removed 6 bases at V and 6 bases at J, leaving 8 bases unmatched. Per the germline V gene, CDR1 is KGHSH and CDR2 is LQKENI. The CDR3 totals 13 residues. In DNA form, the CDR3 reads TGTGCCAGCTCTAGGGACAGCTTTGGCGAGCAGTACTTC. This codes for CASSRDSFGEQYF.

Ten or more counts support this clonotype. The V and J genes are TRBV4-1 and TRBJ2-7; 7 bases match TRBD2. The germline CDR1 and CDR2 sequences are MGHRA and YSYEKL. V gave up 5 bases and J gave up 4 bases; unmatched junction bases: 5. The CDR3 covers 13 residues. CDR3 residues: CASSAGEGYEQYF. The CDR3 DNA is TGCGCCAGCAGCGCGGGAGAGGGGTACGAGCAGTACTTC.